This is a list of T cell receptor beta chains from one sample in a study of prognosis after radiotherapy for stage I lung cancer. TCRdb reanalysed the multiplex PCR reads using MiXCR and keeps one entry per CDR3 protein. The sample holds tens of thousands of distinct CDR3 sequences, about 40% seen once. The sequenced sample was PBMCs, obtained before or after stereotactic body radiation therapy (not recorded which). The receptor source for this set is a donor aged 50 or older with non-small cell lung cancer. CDR3s include the opening cysteine and the closing phenylalanine or tryptophan. A D gene is named only where the DNA matches it firmly. The size field is filled for only some rows; it gives once, few, many or a size class.

clone size,V gene,D gene,J gene,CDR3 protein,CDR3 DNA
many,TRBV24-1,.,TRBJ2-7,CATRNQRAPYEQYF,TGTGCCACCAGAAACCAGCGGGCCCCCTACGAGCAGTACTTC
many,TRBV11-3,TRBD2,TRBJ2-7,CASSLASGSYEQYF,TGTGCCAGCAGCTTAGCTAGCGGGAGCTACGAGCAGTACTTC
.,TRBV12-3/TRBV12-4,TRBD2,TRBJ2-3,CASSPGLAPNTQYF,TGTGCCAGCAGTCCGGGACTAGCGCCTAATACGCAGTATTTT
many,TRBV6-4,.,TRBJ2-3,CASSEGLVTDTQYF,TGTGCCAGCAGTGAAGGGCTAGTTACAGATACGCAGTATTTT
many,TRBV5-1,TRBD2,TRBJ2-5,CASSREGQETQYF,TGCGCCAGCAGTAGGGAGGGTCAAGAGACCCAGTACTTC
many,TRBV5-5,TRBD2,TRBJ2-3,CASSWTSGSDLGQYF,TGTGCCAGCAGCTGGACTAGCGGGAGCGATCTGGGGCAGTATTTT
many,TRBV20-1,.,TRBJ1-2,CSARPSTNYGYTF,TGCAGTGCTAGACCTTCGACTAACTATGGCTACACCTTC
many,TRBV19,.,TRBJ2-3,CASIGDTDTQYF,TGTGCCAGTATTGGGGACACAGATACGCAGTATTTT
.,TRBV18,.,TRBJ1-6,CASSLTDRNSPLHF,TGTGCCAGCTCACTAACGGACCGAAATTCACCCCTCCACTTT
few,TRBV5-1,.,TRBJ2-5,CASSSPGLEETQYF,TGCGCCAGCAGCTCGCCGGGATTAGAAGAGACCCAGTACTTC
many,TRBV7-3,TRBD2,TRBJ2-3,CASSPGLAADTQYF,TGTGCCAGCAGCCCTGGACTAGCTGCAGATACGCAGTATTTT
many,TRBV20-1,TRBD1,TRBJ2-5,CSATTPTGDQETQYF,TGCAGTGCTACAACACCGACAGGGGACCAAGAGACCCAGTACTTC
many,TRBV30,.,TRBJ2-7,CACVPRGSYEQYF,TGTGCCTGTGTACCCAGGGGATCCTACGAGCAGTACTTC
many,TRBV18,.,TRBJ1-2,CASSPDTIYGYTF,TGTGCCAGCTCACCCGACACTATCTATGGCTACACCTTC
.,TRBV19,TRBD1,TRBJ2-7,CASTRTGAAYEQYF,TGTGCCAGTACTCGGACAGGGGCCGCCTACGAGCAGTACTTC
many,TRBV7-9,.,TRBJ2-1,CASIPAGAWVNEQFF,TGTGCCAGCATCCCCGCGGGGGCCTGGGTCAATGAGCAGTTCTTC
many,TRBV20-1,.,TRBJ2-6,CSAVHPVGANVLTF,TGCAGTGCTGTACATCCAGTGGGGGCCAACGTCCTGACTTTC
many,TRBV25-1,.,TRBJ2-2,CASTRGVTGELFF,TGTGCCAGCACCAGGGGGGTTACCGGGGAGCTGTTTTTT
many,TRBV6-5,TRBD2,TRBJ2-5,CASSYSAGGETQYF,TGTGCCAGCAGTTACTCTGCGGGAGGGGAGACCCAGTACTTC
many,TRBV19,TRBD2,TRBJ2-3,CASDQASGAGGQYF,TGTGCCAGTGACCAGGCTAGCGGGGCGGGGGGGCAGTATTTT
few,TRBV28,TRBD1,TRBJ1-3,CASSLEGQGAGNTIYF,TGTGCCAGCAGTTTAGAGGGACAGGGTGCTGGAAACACCATATATTTT
once,TRBV19,.,TRBJ1-1,CASSVMGYTEAFF,TGTGCCAGTAGTGTCATGGGGTACACTGAAGCTTTCTTT
.,TRBV5-1,TRBD1,TRBJ2-7,CASSPDREGEQYF,TGCGCCAGCAGCCCGGACAGGGAAGGCGAGCAGTACTTC
.,TRBV6-5,.,TRBJ1-6,CASSYSKAALGNSPLHF,TGTGCCAGCAGTTACTCGAAGGCGGCGCTGGGTAATTCACCCCTCCACTTT
many,TRBV11-3,.,TRBJ1-1,CASSLNRDPRWNTEAFF,TGTGCCAGCAGTCTCAACCGGGACCCGAGGTGGAACACTGAAGCTTTCTTT
.,TRBV20-1,.,TRBJ2-5,CSARDNRLPETQYF,TGCAGTGCTAGAGATAACAGATTACCGGAGACCCAGTACTTC
many,TRBV6-2/TRBV6-3,TRBD2,TRBJ2-1,CASSYLAGGVNEQFF,TGTGCCAGCAGTTACCTAGCGGGAGGGGTCAATGAGCAGTTCTTC
.,TRBV5-1,.,TRBJ1-2,CASSLDSFFGYTF,TGCGCCAGCAGCTTGGACAGTTTCTTTGGCTACACTTTC
many,TRBV5-6,TRBD2,TRBJ2-5,CASSFGLAGEQETQYF,TGTGCCAGCAGCTTCGGACTAGCGGGGGAACAAGAGACCCAGTACTTC
few,TRBV27,.,TRBJ2-1,CASSHTREAGNEQFF,TGTGCCAGCAGTCACACGCGCGAGGCCGGGAATGAGCAGTTCTTC
many,TRBV5-1,.,TRBJ2-1,CASSWQGTGSYNEQFF,TGCGCCAGCAGCTGGCAGGGGACCGGCTCCTACAATGAGCAGTTCTTC
many,TRBV18,.,TRBJ2-1,CASSPLSGLVEQFF,TGTGCCAGCTCACCACTTTCAGGGTTGGTTGAGCAGTTCTTC
few,TRBV5-4,TRBD1,TRBJ1-3,CASSFGNPGGSGNTIYF,TGTGCCAGCAGCTTTGGGAATCCAGGGGGCTCTGGAAACACCATATATTTT
.,TRBV6-2/TRBV6-3,.,TRBJ2-7,CASSEVGGWGRHAQQYF,TGTGCCAGCAGTGAAGTTGGCGGTTGGGGAAGGCACGCACAGCAGTACTTC
many,TRBV5-1,TRBD2,TRBJ2-3,CASSGRTSGVGSDTQYF,TGCGCCAGCAGCGGACGGACTAGCGGGGTGGGTTCAGATACGCAGTATTTT
many,TRBV2,TRBD1,TRBJ1-1,CASRAGTGNTEAFF,TGTGCCAGCAGGGCGGGGACAGGGAACACTGAAGCTTTCTTT